This T cell receptor beta chain was found in a study of cytomegalovirus exposure and HLA in healthy donors. General observations from the study: Near-uniform donor sequencing depth was presumed by presence/absence analyses.

The PCR made use of 60 Vbeta and 13 Jbeta primers. TCRdb keeps only in-frame clones here, not all; method: immunoSEQ multiplex PCR. The sample yields 100,000 to 150,000 clones, about 71% seen once. Remarks on this clone: Its matching antigen is unknown.

V shed 0 bases, J shed 4 bases, and the junction held 3 bases outside the gene matches. This CDR3 is built from 17 residues. Germline CDR1 and CDR2: SNHLY and FYNNEI. Sequencing used PBMCs. V is TRBV2 and J is TRBJ2-2, with 12 bases lining up with TRBD1. The receptor's source is a woman aged 55-70 years in good health and CMV-seropositive. CDR3 coding DNA: TGTGCCAGCAGTGAAGCCGGGACAGGGGGCACCACCGGGGAGCTGTTTTTT. Protein sequence: CASSEAGTGGTTGELFF.